Below are 31 T cell receptor beta chains sequenced from a single sample in a study of T cell responses to AZD1222 COVID-19 vaccine. TCRdb keeps only in-frame clones here, not all; method: immunoSEQ multiplex PCR. The repertoire holds around 110,000 clones, with roughly nine tenths as singletons. The sequences come from peripheral blood, collected 28 days after the second AZD1222 dose. The receptors here all came from an adult who received the AZD1222 COVID-19 vaccine.

The chain links TRBV5-1 to TRBJ2-5; 9 nucleotides align to TRBD1. Trimming cost V 4 bases and J 2 bases; bases outside gene matches: 3. Germline V lookup: CDR1 SGHRS, CDR2 YFSETQ. CDR3 length: 14 residues. For the CDR3, the DNA is TGCGCCAGCAGCCCAGGGACAGGGCAAGAGACCCAGTACTTC. Its translation: CASSPGTGQETQYF.

This clone was detected only once. This sequence joins TRBV28 and TRBJ2-2, with 8 bases identical to TRBD2. Germline V CDR1 and CDR2: MDHEN, SYDVKM. The junction had 2 bases not matched to a gene; V was cut back by 4 bases and J by 7 bases. The CDR3 length is 13 residues. Written as DNA, the CDR3 is TGTGCCAGCAGTTCGACTAGCGTCGGGGAGCTGTTTTTT. It is translated as CASSSTSVGELFF.

The chain recombines TRBV30 with TRBJ1-2, with D hard to call. The V gene's germline CDR1 is GTSNPN and CDR2 SVGIG (reference sequence). Trimming removed 1 base at V and 8 bases at J, with 11 bases between. This CDR3 is built from 12 residues. The CDR3 nucleotides read TGTGCCTGGAGTGAGGGAGGGCCCGGCTACACCTTC. Its translation is CAWSEGGPGYTF.

The rearrangement uses TRBV28 and TRBJ1-6; maybe TRBD1 (5 bases). CDR3 size: 16 residues. CDR1 MDHEN and CDR2 SYDVKM come from the germline V gene. V lost 5 bases, J lost 2 bases, and 13 bases lay in between. CDR3 region: CASSTAQGPYNSPLHF. The CDR3 bases are TGTGCCAGCAGTACAGCTCAGGGACCCTATAATTCACCCCTCCACTTT.

About this clone itself: Sequence at one end of the junction differs from germline and may be a read error. This CDR3 reads CASSERRNQKLFF. The CDR3 DNA reads as TGTGCCAGCAGTGAGAGGCGTAATCAAAAACTGTTTTTT. The chain has TRBV2 and TRBJ1-4; no reliable D call. This CDR3 is built from 13 residues. From germline, CDR1 is SNHLY and CDR2 FYNNEI.

The genes are TRBV9 and TRBJ2-2; D gene unclear. V shed 0 bases and J shed 5 bases, with 5 bases lying between them. The CDR3 runs to 13 residues. The germline V gene encodes CDR1 SGDLS and CDR2 YYNGEE. The chain's CDR3 is CASSVVKTGELFF. The CDR3 coding sequence is TGTGCCAGCAGCGTAGTTAAGACCGGGGAGCTGTTTTTT.

The chain carries TRBV25-1 and TRBJ2-7; a possible D gene is TRBD2 (7 bases). V was shortened by 5 bases and J by 6 bases, with 14 bases between the two germline ends. From germline, CDR1 is MGHDK and CDR2 SYGVNS. CDR3 length equals 13 residues. The CDR3, as DNA: TGTGCCAGCAGTATTAGGGGGGGGAGCGAGCAGTACTTC. It is translated as CASSIRGGSEQYF.

The rearrangement uses TRBV7-9 and TRBJ2-1; 13 nucleotides align to TRBD2. The CDR3 extends over 16 amino acids. Germline V gives CDR1 SEHNR, CDR2 FQNEAQ (reference sequence). The ends lost 5 bases at V and 15 bases at J; junction bases unmatched: 16. CDR3 DNA: TGTGCCAGCAGCATTATCCTCGGGACTAGCGGGATTAGTCGGTTCTTC. Protein product: CASSIILGTSGISRFF. Supplemented by reference TRBV7-9 and TRBJ2-1, the full variable domain reads DTGVSQNPRHKITKRGQNVTFRCDPISEHNRLYWYRQTLGQGPEFLTYFQNEAQLEKSRLLSDRFSAERPKGSFSTLEIQRTEQGDSAMYLCASSIILGTSGISRFFGPGTRLTVL.

This rearrangement joins TRBV7-9 to TRBJ1-2; weak D call: TRBD1 (5 bases). Germline V CDR1 and CDR2: SEHNR, FQNEAQ (reference sequence). The CDR3 covers 15 residues. Trimming removed 3 bases from V and 7 bases from J, with 18 bases in between. The CDR3 DNA is TGTGCCAGCAGCTTGGGCCGGGGCCAAGTGTTTGGCTACACCTTC. Translating gives CASSLGRGQVFGYTF.

This clone appeared a few times. The chain joins TRBV9 to TRBJ2-5; D remains unclear. V lost 0 bases to trimming and J lost 5 bases, with 14 bases between them. The CDR3 length is 15 residues. Germline V gene data show CDR1 as SGDLS and CDR2 as YYNGEE. As DNA, the CDR3 is TGTGCCAGCAGCGTAGAGGCCCGCCTTGAGGAGACCCAGTACTTC. It translates to CASSVEARLEETQYF.

The chain uses TRBV18 and TRBJ1-6; D possibly corresponds to TRBD1 (5 bases). The V and J ends lost 2 bases and 5 bases respectively, with 13 bases between them. The CDR3 spans 16 residues. Germline-derived CDR1 and CDR2 are KGHSH and LQKENI. Here the CDR3 reads CASSPAGTGNNSPLHF. Written as DNA, the CDR3 is TGTGCCAGCTCACCAGCTGGGACCGGCAATAATTCACCCCTCCACTTT.

The chain joins TRBV6-5 to TRBJ2-7; D perhaps matches TRBD1 (6 bases). The CDR3 is 15 residues long. Germline-derived CDR1 and CDR2 are MNHEY and SVGAGI. Trimming pared 2 bases from V and 0 bases from J, leaving 11 bases between. The CDR3 here is CASSYGDRSSYEQYF. The CDR3 coding sequence is TGTGCCAGCAGTTACGGCGACAGGAGCTCCTACGAGCAGTACTTC.

This chain uses TRBV20-1 with TRBJ1-1; 7 bases are a match to TRBD1. The CDR3 totals 14 residues. Germline values: CDR1 DFQATT, CDR2 SNEGSKA (reference sequence). Unmatched junction bases numbered 11, after V lost 3 bases and J lost 7 bases. CDR3 sequence: CSASPRQGRGEAFF. CDR3 DNA sequence: TGCAGTGCTAGTCCGAGACAGGGCCGAGGTGAAGCTTTCTTT.

This clone was observed at least ten times. This same CDR3 is encoded by further DNA sequences in the sample. This chain links TRBV27 with TRBJ2-3; 9 bases fit TRBD1. After removal of 5 bases from V and 3 bases from J, the junction contained 6 bases not matched to a gene. The CDR3 is made up of 15 amino acids. The germline gives CDR1 MNHEY, CDR2 SMNVEV (reference sequence). The CDR3 loop is CASSLLTGGTDTQYF. CDR3 bases: TGTGCCAGCAGTCTACTGACAGGGGGGACAGATACGCAGTATTTT.

The J gene is TRBJ1-2, the V gene TRBV5-4; 7 bases line up with TRBD1. Germline lookup yields CDR1 SGHNT and CDR2 YYREEE (reference sequence). The CDR3 covers 15 residues. The V and J ends lost 4 bases and 5 bases, in that order; junction bases with no gene match: 11. The CDR3 here is CASSPQGGSGYGYTF. For the CDR3, the DNA is TGTGCCAGCAGCCCCCAGGGGGGCTCGGGTTATGGCTACACCTTC.

The chain combines TRBV30 with TRBJ2-3; D ambiguous. The germline V gene encodes CDR1 GTSNPN and CDR2 SVGIG (reference sequence). CDR3 length equals 13 residues. Between the trimmed V and J ends, which lost 1 base and 6 bases, there was a span of 11 bases. In DNA form, the CDR3 reads TGTGCCTGGAGTGGTGCTCGGCCCGATACGCAGTATTTT. This gives the protein CAWSGARPDTQYF.

This chain connects TRBV5-4 to TRBJ1-4; D is unresolved. Germline V lookup: CDR1 SGHNT, CDR2 YYREEE (reference sequence). V lost 9 bases and J lost 0, with 9 bases in between. CDR3 length: 13 residues. The CDR3 DNA sequence: TGTGCCACAAGTGTACCAACTAATGAAAAACTGTTTTTT. Protein sequence: CATSVPTNEKLFF.

The chain links TRBV5-6 to TRBJ2-2; D is uncertain. The CDR3 spans 14 residues. Germline V CDR1 and CDR2: SGHDT, YYEEEE. V was shortened by 4 bases and J by 5 bases, with 12 bases between the two germline ends. CDR3 nucleotides: TGTGCCAGCAGCCTGATAGGGCGGACCGGGGAGCTGTTTTTT. Amino acid sequence: CASSLIGRTGELFF.

This clone was found a few times. The chain joins TRBV2 to TRBJ2-5, with unresolved D. Trimming took 3 bases from V and 7 from J, leaving 9 bases between them. The germline V gene encodes CDR1 SNHLY and CDR2 FYNNEI. There are 12 residues in the CDR3. CDR3 sequence reads: CASSDSPWTQYF. CDR3 DNA sequence: TGTGCCAGCAGTGACAGCCCATGGACCCAGTACTTC.

The V gene is TRBV19, the J gene TRBJ2-7; TRBD2 agrees at 7 bases. J lost 0 bases, V lost 6 bases, and 8 bases had no gene match. The CDR3 consists of 15 residues. The germline gives CDR1 LNHDA, CDR2 SQIVND (reference sequence). The DNA of the CDR3 is TGTGCCAGTAGACAGGCCCCTAGCGGCTCCTACGAGCAGTACTTC. Its protein product is CASRQAPSGSYEQYF.

This chain joins TRBV29-1 and TRBJ2-7; 7 nucleotides match TRBD2. V shed 8 bases, J shed 0 bases, and the junction held 7 bases outside the gene matches. Germline V lookup: CDR1 SQVTM, CDR2 ANQGSEA. This CDR3 has 13 amino acids. The CDR3 DNA sequence: TGCAGCATCGCGGGCGGGAGCTCCTACGAGCAGTACTTC. It encodes CSIAGGSSYEQYF.

This chain links TRBV5-1 with TRBJ1-2; TRBD1 is a possible D gene (5 bases). V was shortened by 4 bases and J by 2 bases, with 9 bases between the two germline ends. The CDR3 contains 13 residues. Germline V lookup: CDR1 SGHRS, CDR2 YFSETQ. The CDR3 DNA sequence: TGCGCCAGCAGCCAGGACACCAACTATGGCTACACCTTC. This codes for CASSQDTNYGYTF.

The chain links TRBV6-2 or TRBV6-3 to TRBJ2-1, with 8 bases aligning to TRBD2. The CDR3 runs to 16 residues. Germline V CDR1 and CDR2: MNHEY, SVGEGT. Trimming removed 0 bases from V and 8 bases from J; junction bases left unmatched: 9. DNA for the CDR3: TGTGCCAGCAGTTACTCCCCCCGGACTAGCCCCCATGAGCAGTTCTTC. It is translated as CASSYSPRTSPHEQFF.

This clone was seen only a few times. The chain has TRBV30 and TRBJ1-2; D is uncertain. CDR1 is GTSNPN, CDR2 SVGIG, per germline (reference sequence). V was pared by 0 bases and J by 4 bases, with 9 bases between. This CDR3 is 13 amino acids long. CDR3 loop: CAWSVLEFYGYTF. In DNA, the CDR3 is TGTGCCTGGAGTGTTCTGGAGTTCTATGGCTACACCTTC.

The genes are TRBV6-5 and TRBJ2-1; D is undetermined. This CDR3 has 11 amino acids. V was cut by 6 bases and J by 9 bases, with 9 bases left in between. Germline CDR1 and CDR2: MNHEY and SVGAGI. CDR3 sequence reads: CASSRLGEQFF. CDR3 DNA sequence: TGTGCCAGCAGCCGCTTGGGTGAGCAGTTCTTC.

This clone has a single count. J is TRBJ1-1 and V is TRBV15; unclear D gene. The germline V gene has CDR1 LNHNV and CDR2 YYDKDF (reference sequence). The V gene lost 0 bases and the J gene lost 1 base, with 6 bases spanning the gap. This CDR3 is 14 amino acids long. CDR3 in DNA: TGTGCCACCAGCAGAGAAAACTCGAACACTGAAGCTTTCTTT. Translating it yields CATSRENSNTEAFF.

The chain uses TRBV11-2 and TRBJ2-7, with D perhaps assigned TRBD1 or TRBD2 (5 bases each). Germline values: CDR1 SGHAT, CDR2 FQNNGV. Trimming took off 5 bases at V and 6 bases at J, with 17 bases between the two ends. CDR3 length equals 14 residues. The CDR3, as DNA: TGTGCCAGCAGCCCTGTCGGGGCCACCCTCGAGCAGTACTTC. Protein product: CASSPVGATLEQYF.

V usage is TRBV27 and J usage is TRBJ1-1, with 7 nucleotides matching TRBD1. Germline assignment: CDR1 MNHEY and CDR2 SMNVEV (reference sequence). With 3 bases clipped from V and 0 bases from J, the junction kept 4 bases outside the gene matches. The CDR3 has 15 residues. DNA of the CDR3: TGTGCCAGCAGTTTGGGGACAGCTATGAACACTGAAGCTTTCTTT. Translation gives CASSLGTAMNTEAFF.

The V gene is TRBV14, the J gene TRBJ1-1; D may be TRBD1 (6 bases). Per the germline V gene, CDR1 is SGHDN and CDR2 is FVKESK. The V and J ends lost 5 bases and 10 bases respectively, with 14 bases between them. The CDR3 is 12 residues long. CDR3 in DNA: TGTGCCAGCAGCGATGACAGGATAGGAGCTTTCTTT. Amino acid sequence: CASSDDRIGAFF. Full variable domain (missing parts from reference TRBV14 and TRBJ1-1): EAGVTQFPSHSVIEKGQTVTLRCDPISGHDNLYWYRRVMGKEIKFLLHFVKESKQDESGMPNNRFLAERTGGTYSTLKVQPAELEDSGVYFCASSDDRIGAFFGQGTRLTVV.

This chain joins TRBV30 and TRBJ1-3; D might be TRBD1 (5 bases). This CDR3 comprises 17 residues. CDR1 GTSNPN and CDR2 SVGIG come from the germline V gene (reference sequence). The V end lost 2 bases, the J end lost 3 bases, and 20 bases lay between the germline ends. As DNA, the CDR3 is TGTGCCTGGAGTCCTCCTCTCTACCGGGACTTTGGAAACACCATATATTTT. Translating gives CAWSPPLYRDFGNTIYF.

This sequence joins TRBV25-1 and TRBJ2-2; the match to TRBD1 covers 8 bases. The V gene end was trimmed by 5 bases and the J gene end by 0 bases; junction bases not matched to a gene: 8. Germline CDR1 and CDR2: MGHDK and SYGVNS. The CDR3 sequence is 17 residues long. As DNA, the CDR3 is TGTGCCAGCAGTTCGCCTCCGGGACAGGCGAACACCGGGGAGCTGTTTTTT. Translation: CASSSPPGQANTGELFF.